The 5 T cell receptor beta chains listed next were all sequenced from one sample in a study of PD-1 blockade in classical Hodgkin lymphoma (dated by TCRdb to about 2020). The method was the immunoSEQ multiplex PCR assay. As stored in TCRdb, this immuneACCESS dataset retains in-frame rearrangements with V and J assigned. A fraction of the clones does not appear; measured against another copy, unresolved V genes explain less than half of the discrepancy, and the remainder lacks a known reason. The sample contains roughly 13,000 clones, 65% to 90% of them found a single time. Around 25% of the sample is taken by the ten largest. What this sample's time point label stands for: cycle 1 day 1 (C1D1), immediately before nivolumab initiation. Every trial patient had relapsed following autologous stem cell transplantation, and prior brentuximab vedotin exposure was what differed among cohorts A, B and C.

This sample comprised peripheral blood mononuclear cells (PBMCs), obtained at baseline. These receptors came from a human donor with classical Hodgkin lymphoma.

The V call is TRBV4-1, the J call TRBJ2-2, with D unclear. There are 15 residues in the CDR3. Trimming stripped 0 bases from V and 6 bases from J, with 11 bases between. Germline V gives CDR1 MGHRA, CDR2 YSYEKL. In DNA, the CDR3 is TGCGCCAGCAGCCAAGATCCCCTCCTTGCCGGGGAGCTGTTTTTT. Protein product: CASSQDPLLAGELFF.

CDR3 residues: CASSFSGANVLTF. The CDR3, as DNA: TGTGCCAGCAGTTTTTCTGGGGCCAACGTCCTGACTTTC. The chain has TRBV27 and TRBJ2-6; no definite D call. V lost 3 bases and J 1 base, leaving 1 base between the germline ends. The CDR3 length is 13 residues. CDR1 MNHEY and CDR2 SMNVEV come from the germline V gene (reference sequence).

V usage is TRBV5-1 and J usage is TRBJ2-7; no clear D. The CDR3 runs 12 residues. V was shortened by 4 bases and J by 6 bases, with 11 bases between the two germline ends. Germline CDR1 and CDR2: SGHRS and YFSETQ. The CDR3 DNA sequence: TGCGCCAGCAGCACTGAAGGGATCGAGCAGTACTTC. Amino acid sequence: CASSTEGIEQYF.

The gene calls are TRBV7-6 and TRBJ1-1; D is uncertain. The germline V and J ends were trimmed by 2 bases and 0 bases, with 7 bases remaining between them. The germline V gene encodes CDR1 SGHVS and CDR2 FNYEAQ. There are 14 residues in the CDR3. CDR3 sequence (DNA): TGTGCCAGCAGCTTACAGCCCATGAACACTGAAGCTTTCTTT. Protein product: CASSLQPMNTEAFF.

CDR3 region: CASSVGQATDTQYF. In nucleotides, the CDR3 is TGTGCCAGCAGCGTAGGGCAAGCTACAGATACGCAGTATTTT. V usage is TRBV9 and J usage is TRBJ2-3, with unresolved D. V lost 0 bases to trimming and J lost 3 bases, with 8 bases between them. Germline CDR1 is SGDLS and CDR2 is YYNGEE. The length of the CDR3 is 14 residues.